Sequencing of this T cell receptor (beta chain) was carried out in a study of Graves' ophthalmopathy and Graves' hyperthyroidism. Background on the study: Being free of ophthalmopathy for 18 months of follow-up defined stable hyperthyroidism.

The sequenced template was RNA, covering the TCR beta CDR3 region. The authors performed first-round RT-PCR with HTBI primers and then a second-round multiplex PCR. TCRdb recomputed calls from the multiplex PCR reads with MiXCR, one row per CDR3 protein. Among 500,000 to 600,000 distinct CDR3 sequences listed, just under 40% were seen once. Patients newly diagnosed with hyperthyroidism, under 2 months' duration, were aged 18 to 65, the study reports. Clinicians made diagnoses from clinical symptoms, serum thyroxine, TRAb, thyroid ultrasound and orbital computed tomography. General study points: Discriminating ophthalmopathy from stable hyperthyroidism, a 13-signature model attained a sensitivity of 85% to 90% and a specificity of around 83%.

Remarks on this clonotype: The antigen is unknown.

The CDR3 totals 15 residues. Germline CDR1 reads SGHVS; CDR2 reads FQNEAQ. V lost 6 bases, J lost 2 bases, and 6 bases stayed unmatched. The sample taken for sequencing was peripheral blood or thyroid tissue (not recorded which). The TCR was taken from an adult man with Graves' hyperthyroidism. The genes are TRBV7-8 and TRBJ1-3; the match to TRBD1 covers 8 bases. The CDR3 nucleotides are TGTGCCAGCAGTCCCCAGGGGGCTACTGGAAACACCATATATTTT. Residues: CASSPQGATGNTIYF.